These T cell receptor beta chains were read from a single sample in a study of blood T cells in healthy people across ages. Each CDR3 protein gets one entry after TCRdb re-called the 5' RACE reads with MiXCR. The sample lists about 1.8 million distinct CDR3 sequences, about 50% seen once, with about 2.1% in the top ten. Sequencing input: blood. These receptor sequences come from a woman between 40 and 50 years old in good health. The CDR3 runs from the conserved cysteine through the conserved F or W. The order of the fields is V gene, clone size, J gene, D gene, CDR3 DNA, CDR3 protein. D genes are given only for firm matches. Clone size appears in some rows only: once, few, many, or a class for an expanded clone.

v_call: TRBV6-2/TRBV6-3; clone_size: -; j_call: TRBJ1-6; d_call: -; cdr3_nt: TGTGCCAGCAGTGATGGACGGAAATTTTTAGGTTCACCCCTCCACTTT; cdr3_aa: CASSDGRKFLGSPLHF
v_call: TRBV28; clone_size: -; j_call: TRBJ2-6; d_call: -; cdr3_nt: TGTGCCAGCGGGAGGCGGGCAGGGGCCAACGTCCTGACTTTC; cdr3_aa: CASGRRAGANVLTF
v_call: TRBV7-9; clone_size: -; j_call: TRBJ1-1; d_call: -; cdr3_nt: TGTGCCAGCAGCCCCGAGGTAGGCGAAGCTTTCTTT; cdr3_aa: CASSPEVGEAFF
v_call: TRBV7-2; clone_size: -; j_call: TRBJ1-2; d_call: TRBD1; cdr3_nt: TGTGCCAGCAGCTACAGGGGGCCCGTGGACTATGGCTACACCTTC; cdr3_aa: CASSYRGPVDYGYTF
v_call: TRBV6-2/TRBV6-3; clone_size: -; j_call: TRBJ1-2; d_call: -; cdr3_nt: TGTGCCAGCAGTTACTCGGGGACAATTTTATTCTATGGCTACACCTTC; cdr3_aa: CASSYSGTILFYGYTF
v_call: TRBV7-6; clone_size: few; j_call: TRBJ2-5; d_call: -; cdr3_nt: TGTGCCAGCAGCTTAGACAGGAGCCTGTGGGAGACCCAGTACTTC; cdr3_aa: CASSLDRSLWETQYF
v_call: TRBV7-9; clone_size: -; j_call: TRBJ2-7; d_call: -; cdr3_nt: TGTGCCGCCGAAGCGCGGGCTTCATACGAGCAGTACTTC; cdr3_aa: CAAEARASYEQYF
v_call: TRBV7-2; clone_size: -; j_call: TRBJ1-5; d_call: -; cdr3_nt: TGTGCCAGCAGCTATGATCAGGGTAACAATCAGCCCCAGCATTTT; cdr3_aa: CASSYDQGNNQPQHF
v_call: TRBV7-2; clone_size: -; j_call: TRBJ2-7; d_call: TRBD2; cdr3_nt: TGTGCCAGCAGCCCTTTGGGGGGGGTCTACGAGCAGTACTTC; cdr3_aa: CASSPLGGVYEQYF
v_call: TRBV12-3/TRBV12-4; clone_size: -; j_call: TRBJ2-3; d_call: TRBD2; cdr3_nt: TGTGCCAGCAGTCCAGCGGGGTCACTCACAGATACGCAGTATTTT; cdr3_aa: CASSPAGSLTDTQYF
v_call: TRBV29-1; clone_size: -; j_call: TRBJ2-3; d_call: -; cdr3_nt: TGCAGCGTGGACAGGAGGGGCACAGATACGCAGTATTTT; cdr3_aa: CSVDRRGTDTQYF
v_call: TRBV29-1; clone_size: once; j_call: TRBJ2-5; d_call: -; cdr3_nt: TGCAGCGCCCCGAAAGGGACTCCAGAGACCCAGTACTTC; cdr3_aa: CSAPKGTPETQYF
v_call: TRBV20-1; clone_size: -; j_call: TRBJ1-2; d_call: TRBD1; cdr3_nt: TGCAGTGCTAGATTATCCGGGACAGGCTATGGCTACACCTTC; cdr3_aa: CSARLSGTGYGYTF
v_call: TRBV11-2; clone_size: few; j_call: TRBJ2-5; d_call: -; cdr3_nt: TGTGCCAGCAGCTTATGGGGCGGGGGCCGAAGTGAGACCCAGTACTTC; cdr3_aa: CASSLWGGGRSETQYF
v_call: TRBV13; clone_size: -; j_call: TRBJ2-3; d_call: -; cdr3_nt: TGTGCCAGCAGTCCTATAGCGGGCACAGATACGCAGTATTTT; cdr3_aa: CASSPIAGTDTQYF
v_call: TRBV11-3; clone_size: few; j_call: TRBJ2-5; d_call: TRBD1; cdr3_nt: TGTGCCAGCAGCTTATCGGGACAGGGAGGCCAAGAGACCCAGTACTTC; cdr3_aa: CASSLSGQGGQETQYF
v_call: TRBV28; clone_size: -; j_call: TRBJ1-5; d_call: TRBD1; cdr3_nt: TGTGCCAGCGGGGTGACAGGGGGTGGCAATCAGCCCCAGCATTTT; cdr3_aa: CASGVTGGGNQPQHF
v_call: TRBV6-2/TRBV6-3; clone_size: -; j_call: TRBJ2-3; d_call: -; cdr3_nt: TGTGCCAGCAGTTACTCGTATTCGGGCCGCCCGGGTACGCAGTATTTT; cdr3_aa: CASSYSYSGRPGTQYF